This T cell receptor (beta chain) emerged from a study of OX40 agonist ivuxolimab in advanced cancers. Across the study: Of the participants, under 50% had some prior anti-PD-1, anti-PD-L1 or anti-CTLA-4 therapy, which was allowed.

Generated by immunoSEQ multiplex PCR, the TCRdb table keeps only in-frame clones and is missing some. Of about 86,000 clones listed, more than 85% were seen once; the top ten hold 1% to 1.3%. The V and J ends lost 5 bases and 6 bases respectively, with 13 bases between them. From germline, CDR1 is LNHDA and CDR2 SQIVND (reference sequence). The CDR3 runs 13 residues. With autoimmune disease history or systemic immunosuppression, patients were excluded. This receptor was taken from an adult with an advanced solid tumor such as melanoma, head and neck, liver or kidney cancer. This material consisted of CD4+ or CD8+ T cells sorted from blood, taken in a trial of the OX40 agonist ivuxolimab. The rearrangement links TRBV19 to TRBJ2-5; D unresolved. The CDR3 region has the DNA TGTGCCAGTAGTCAAACACCCCCGAAGACCCAGTACTTC. It codes for CASSQTPPKTQYF.